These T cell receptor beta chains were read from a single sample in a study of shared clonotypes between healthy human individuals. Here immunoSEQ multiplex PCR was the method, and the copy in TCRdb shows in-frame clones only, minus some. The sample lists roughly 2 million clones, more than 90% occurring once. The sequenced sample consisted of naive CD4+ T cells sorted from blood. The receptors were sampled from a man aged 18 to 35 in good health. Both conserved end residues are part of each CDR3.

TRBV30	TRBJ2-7	CAWSRERVSEQYF
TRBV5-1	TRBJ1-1	CASSGTPNTEAFF
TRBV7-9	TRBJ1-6	CASSPFQGASSPLHF
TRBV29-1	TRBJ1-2	CSVKTGDGYTF
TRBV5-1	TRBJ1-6	CASSLTLADNSPLHF
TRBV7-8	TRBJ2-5	CASSLDPGRETQYF
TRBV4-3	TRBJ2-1	CASSQDSNIPYNEQFF
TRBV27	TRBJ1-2	CASSLREADLGSGYTF
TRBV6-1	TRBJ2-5	CASSFQTHSGETQYF
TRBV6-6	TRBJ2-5	CASSDGLGAETQYF
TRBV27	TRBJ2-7	CASSLSFATVFYEQYF
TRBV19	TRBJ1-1	CASSNRGDRRDAEAFF
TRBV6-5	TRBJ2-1	CASSRGTGASGEQFF
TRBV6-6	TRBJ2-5	CASSYGQETQYF
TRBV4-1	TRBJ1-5	CASSQLSGPLNQPQHF
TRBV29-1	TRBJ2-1	CSGAPGSGEQFF
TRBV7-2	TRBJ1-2	CASSPSGINYGYTF
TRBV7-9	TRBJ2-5	CASSFDSLETQYF
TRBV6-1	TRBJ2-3	CASSEAGRETDTQYF
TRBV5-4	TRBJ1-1	CASSLERGTEAFF
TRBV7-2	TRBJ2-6	CASSSSSGANVLTF
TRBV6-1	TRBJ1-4	CASSEPGGANEKLFF
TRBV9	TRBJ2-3	CASSVGPRSGDTQYF
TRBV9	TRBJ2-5	CASSVAPPGQGTSQETQYF
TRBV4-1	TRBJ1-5	CASSQVGVQAARGQPQHF
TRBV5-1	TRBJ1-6	CASSLGPVVANSPLHF
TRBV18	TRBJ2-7	CASSPPGTGKRYEQYF
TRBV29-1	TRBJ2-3	CSVGLDTDTQYF
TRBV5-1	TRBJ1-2	CASSLGGDLIYGYTF
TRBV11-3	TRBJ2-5	CASSLDGETQYF
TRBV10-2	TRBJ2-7	CASSEVAPLNEQYF
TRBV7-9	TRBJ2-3	CASSLAGGTDTQYF
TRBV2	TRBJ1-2	CASSDRWNTNYGYTF
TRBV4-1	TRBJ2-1	CASSLWDRDSNEQFF
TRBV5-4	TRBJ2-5	CASSFMGQIQETQYF
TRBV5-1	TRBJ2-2	CASSFRTSGSTTGELFF
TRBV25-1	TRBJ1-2	CASSEPGDYGYTF